The present T cell receptor (beta chain) was sequenced within a study of OX40 agonist ivuxolimab in advanced cancers. In the study overall: Patients were infused with ivuxolimab every 2 weeks at 0.01 to 10 mg/kg. Points from the study as a whole: Antigen specificity was not determined for the expanded peripheral T cells.

About this clone: Its antigen is currently unknown.

Clones were read by immunoSEQ multiplex PCR, and TCRdb kept only the in-frame ones, dropping some. The sample lists about 68,000 clones, 90% to 95% occurring once. The J segment lost 4 bases and the V segment lost 6 bases, leaving 7 bases of the junction unmatched. CDR3 length: 14 amino acids. Germline V gene lookup returns CDR1 MRHNA and CDR2 SNTAGT. V and J are TRBV6-4 and TRBJ2-7, with 9 bases identical to TRBD2. Sequencing was performed on CD4+ or CD8+ T cells sorted from blood, taken in a trial of the OX40 agonist ivuxolimab. The clonotype comes from an adult with an advanced solid tumor such as melanoma, head and neck, liver or kidney cancer. In DNA, the CDR3 is TGTGCCAGCAGCCAGACTAGCGGAGCTTACGAGCAGTACTTC. This encodes CASSQTSGAYEQYF.